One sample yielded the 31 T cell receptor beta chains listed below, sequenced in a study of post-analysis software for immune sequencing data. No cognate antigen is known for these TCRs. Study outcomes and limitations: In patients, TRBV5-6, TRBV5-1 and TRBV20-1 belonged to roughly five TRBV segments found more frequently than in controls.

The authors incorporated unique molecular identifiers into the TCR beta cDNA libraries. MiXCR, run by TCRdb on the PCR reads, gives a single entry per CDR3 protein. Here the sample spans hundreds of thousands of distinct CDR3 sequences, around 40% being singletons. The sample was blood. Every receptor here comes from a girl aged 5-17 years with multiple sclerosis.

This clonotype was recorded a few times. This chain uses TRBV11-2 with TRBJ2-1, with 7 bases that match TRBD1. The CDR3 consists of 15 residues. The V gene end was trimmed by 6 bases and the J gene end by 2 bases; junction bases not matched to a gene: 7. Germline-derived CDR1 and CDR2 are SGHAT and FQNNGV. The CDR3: CASSWRQGTYNEQFF. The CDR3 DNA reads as TGTGCCAGCAGTTGGAGACAGGGTACCTACAATGAGCAGTTCTTC.

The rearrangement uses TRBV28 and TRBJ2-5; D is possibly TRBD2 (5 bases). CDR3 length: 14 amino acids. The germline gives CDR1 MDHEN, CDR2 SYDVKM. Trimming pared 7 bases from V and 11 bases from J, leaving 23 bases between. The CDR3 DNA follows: TGTGCCAGCACCCAGCCCGAGGGCTACAATGAGCAGTACTTC. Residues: CASTQPEGYNEQYF.

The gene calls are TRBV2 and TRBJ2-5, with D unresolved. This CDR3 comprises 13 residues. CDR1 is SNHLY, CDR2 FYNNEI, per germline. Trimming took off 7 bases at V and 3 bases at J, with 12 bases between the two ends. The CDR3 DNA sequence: TGTGCCAGCACCCCGGGCCAGGAAGAGACCCAGTACTTC. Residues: CASTPGQEETQYF.

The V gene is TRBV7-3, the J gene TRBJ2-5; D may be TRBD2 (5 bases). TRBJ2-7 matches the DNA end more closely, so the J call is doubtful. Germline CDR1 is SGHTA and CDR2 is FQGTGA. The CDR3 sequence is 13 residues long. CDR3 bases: TGTGCCAGCAGCTTAAAGTGGGGAGACGAGCAGTACTTC. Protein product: CASSLKWGDEQYF.

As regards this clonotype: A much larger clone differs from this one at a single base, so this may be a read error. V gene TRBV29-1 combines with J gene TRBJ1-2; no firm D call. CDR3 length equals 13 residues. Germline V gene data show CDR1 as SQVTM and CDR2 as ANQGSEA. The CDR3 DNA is TGCAGCGTTGCCCCAGGAGGGAACTATGGCCACACCTTC. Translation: CSVAPGGNYGHTF.

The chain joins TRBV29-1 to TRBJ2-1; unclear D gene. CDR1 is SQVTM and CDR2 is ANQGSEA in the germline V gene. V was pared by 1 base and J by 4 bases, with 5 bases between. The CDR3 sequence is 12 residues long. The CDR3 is CSVEGRYNEQFF. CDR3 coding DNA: TGCAGCGTTGAAGGTCGTTACAATGAGCAGTTCTTC.

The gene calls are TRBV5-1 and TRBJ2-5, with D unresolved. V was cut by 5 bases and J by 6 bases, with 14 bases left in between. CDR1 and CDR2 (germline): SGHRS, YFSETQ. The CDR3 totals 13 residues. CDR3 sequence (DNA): TGCGCCAGCAGGGAGTGGGGTGGACAGACCCAGTACTTC. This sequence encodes CASREWGGQTQYF.

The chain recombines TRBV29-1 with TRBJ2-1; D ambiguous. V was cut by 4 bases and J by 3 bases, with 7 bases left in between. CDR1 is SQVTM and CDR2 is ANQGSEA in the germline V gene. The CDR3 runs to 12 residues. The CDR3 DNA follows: TGCAGCGTTGTTAGGAACTACAATGAGCAGTTCTTC. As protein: CSVVRNYNEQFF.

The CDR3 loop is CSVEGRSGQFF. CDR3 coding DNA: TGCAGCGTTGAGGGGCGATCCGGGCAGTTCTTC. The gene calls are TRBV29-1 and TRBJ2-1, with a tentative D call TRBD1 (5 bases). Germline CDR1 reads SQVTM; CDR2 reads ANQGSEA. The CDR3 has 11 amino acids. Deletions cut 3 bases from V and 12 bases from J, with 12 bases between.

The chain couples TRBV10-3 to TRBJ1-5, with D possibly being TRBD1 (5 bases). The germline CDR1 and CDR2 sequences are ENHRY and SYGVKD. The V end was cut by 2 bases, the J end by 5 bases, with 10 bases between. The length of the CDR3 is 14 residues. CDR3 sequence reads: CAISETMGDQPQHF. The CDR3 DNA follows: TGTGCCATCAGTGAGACAATGGGGGATCAGCCCCAGCATTTT.

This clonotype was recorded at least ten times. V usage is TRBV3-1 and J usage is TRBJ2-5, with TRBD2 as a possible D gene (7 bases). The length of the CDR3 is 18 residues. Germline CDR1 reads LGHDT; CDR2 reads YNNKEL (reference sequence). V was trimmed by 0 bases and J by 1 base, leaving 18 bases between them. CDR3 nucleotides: TGTGCCAGCAGCCAAGATTCGGCGGGGGCGGGGCCCCAAGAGACCCAGTACTTC. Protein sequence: CASSQDSAGAGPQETQYF.

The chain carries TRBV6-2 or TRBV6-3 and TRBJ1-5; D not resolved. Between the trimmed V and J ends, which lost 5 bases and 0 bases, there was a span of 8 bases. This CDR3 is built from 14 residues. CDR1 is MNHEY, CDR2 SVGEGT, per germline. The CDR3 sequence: CASSRANSNQPQHF. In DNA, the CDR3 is TGTGCCAGCAGTCGGGCAAATAGCAATCAGCCCCAGCATTTT.

CDR3 protein: CASSTSYYEQYF. The CDR3 DNA sequence: TGTGCCAGCAGTACCAGCTACTACGAGCAGTACTTC. The chain joins TRBV6-6 to TRBJ2-7; D remains unclear. Between the trimmed V and J ends, which lost 5 bases and 3 bases, there was a span of 8 bases. This CDR3 contains 12 residues. Germline-derived CDR1 and CDR2 are MNHNY and SVGAGI (reference sequence).

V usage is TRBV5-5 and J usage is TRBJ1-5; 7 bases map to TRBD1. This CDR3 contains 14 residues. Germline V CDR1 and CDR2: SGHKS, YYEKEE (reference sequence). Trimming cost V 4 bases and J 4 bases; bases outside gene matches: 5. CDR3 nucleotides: TGTGCCAGCAGCCAGGGGGACGGTAATCAGCCCCAGCATTTT. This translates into CASSQGDGNQPQHF. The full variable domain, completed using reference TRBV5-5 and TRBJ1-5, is DAGVTQSPTHLIKTRGQQVTLRCSPISGHKSVSWYQQVLGQGPQFIFQYYEKEERGRGNFPDRFSARQFPNYSSELNVNALLLGDSALYLCASSQGDGNQPQHFGDGTRLSIL.

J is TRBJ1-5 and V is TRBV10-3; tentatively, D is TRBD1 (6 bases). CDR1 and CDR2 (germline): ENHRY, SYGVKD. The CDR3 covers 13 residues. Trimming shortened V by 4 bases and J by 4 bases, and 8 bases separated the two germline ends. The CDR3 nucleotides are TGTGCCATCAGTGGACAGGAGAATCAGCCCCAGCATTTT. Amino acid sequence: CAISGQENQPQHF.

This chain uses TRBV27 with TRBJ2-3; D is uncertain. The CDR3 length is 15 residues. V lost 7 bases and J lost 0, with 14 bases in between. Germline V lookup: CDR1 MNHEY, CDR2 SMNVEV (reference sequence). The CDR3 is CASNSLRASTDTQYF. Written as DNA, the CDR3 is TGTGCCAGCAACTCATTAAGGGCAAGCACAGATACGCAGTATTTT.

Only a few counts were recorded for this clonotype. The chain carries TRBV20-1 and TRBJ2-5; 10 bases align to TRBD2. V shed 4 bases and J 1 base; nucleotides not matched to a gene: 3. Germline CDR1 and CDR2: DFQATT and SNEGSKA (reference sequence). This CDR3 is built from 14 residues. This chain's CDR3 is CSANWTSGQETQYF. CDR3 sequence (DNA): TGCAGTGCTAACTGGACTAGCGGCCAAGAGACCCAGTACTTC.

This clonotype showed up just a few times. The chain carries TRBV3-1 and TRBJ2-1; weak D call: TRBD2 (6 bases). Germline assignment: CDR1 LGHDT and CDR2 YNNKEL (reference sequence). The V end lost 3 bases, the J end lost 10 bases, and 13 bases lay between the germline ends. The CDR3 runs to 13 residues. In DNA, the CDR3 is TGTGCCAGCAGCCATCGACTAGTGGGGGAGCAGTTCTTC. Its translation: CASSHRLVGEQFF.

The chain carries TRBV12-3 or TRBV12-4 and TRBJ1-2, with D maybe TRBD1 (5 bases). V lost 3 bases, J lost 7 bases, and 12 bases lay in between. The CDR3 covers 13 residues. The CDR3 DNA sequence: TGTGCCAGCAGTTTTTCCAGGGAGGGTGGCTACACCTTC. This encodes CASSFSREGGYTF.

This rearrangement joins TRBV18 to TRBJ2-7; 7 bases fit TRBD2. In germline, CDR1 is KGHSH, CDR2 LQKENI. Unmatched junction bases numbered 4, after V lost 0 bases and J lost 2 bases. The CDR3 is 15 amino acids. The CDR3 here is CASSPPASGTYEQYF. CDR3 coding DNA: TGTGCCAGCTCACCACCGGCTAGCGGAACCTACGAGCAGTACTTC.

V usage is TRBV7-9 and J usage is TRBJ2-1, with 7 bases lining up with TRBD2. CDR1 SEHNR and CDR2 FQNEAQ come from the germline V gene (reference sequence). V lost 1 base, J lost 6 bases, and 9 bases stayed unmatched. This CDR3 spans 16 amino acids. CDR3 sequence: CASSLGGGTSTNEQFF. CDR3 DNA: TGTGCCAGCAGCTTAGGGGGAGGGACTTCCACCAATGAGCAGTTCTTC.

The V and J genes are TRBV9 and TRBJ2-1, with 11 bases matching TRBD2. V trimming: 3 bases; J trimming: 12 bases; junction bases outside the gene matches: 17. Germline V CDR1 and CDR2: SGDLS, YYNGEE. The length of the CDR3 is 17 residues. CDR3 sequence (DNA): TGTGCCAGCAGCGGAGGGGATTTGGCTAGCGGGAGGTGGGTGCAGTTCTTC. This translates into CASSGGDLASGRWVQFF.

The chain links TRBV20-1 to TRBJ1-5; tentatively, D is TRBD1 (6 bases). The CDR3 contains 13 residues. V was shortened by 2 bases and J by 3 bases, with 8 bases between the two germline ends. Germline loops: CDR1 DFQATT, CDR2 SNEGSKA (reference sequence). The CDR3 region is CSARYRDNQPQHF. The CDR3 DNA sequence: TGCAGTGCTAGATACAGGGACAATCAGCCCCAGCATTTT.

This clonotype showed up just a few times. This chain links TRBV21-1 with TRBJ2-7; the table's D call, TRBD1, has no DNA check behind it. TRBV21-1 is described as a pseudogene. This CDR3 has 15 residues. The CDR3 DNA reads TGTGCCAGCAGCGGACCCGGGATAGGTTACTACGAGCAGTACTTC. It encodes CASSGPGIGYYEQYF.

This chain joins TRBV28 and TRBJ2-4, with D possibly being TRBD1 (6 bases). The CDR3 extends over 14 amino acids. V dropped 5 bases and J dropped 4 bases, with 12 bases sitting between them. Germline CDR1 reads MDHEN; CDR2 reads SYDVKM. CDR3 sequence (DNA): TGTGCCAGCAGTCTCCAGGGGATGAAAAACATTCAGTACTTC. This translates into CASSLQGMKNIQYF.

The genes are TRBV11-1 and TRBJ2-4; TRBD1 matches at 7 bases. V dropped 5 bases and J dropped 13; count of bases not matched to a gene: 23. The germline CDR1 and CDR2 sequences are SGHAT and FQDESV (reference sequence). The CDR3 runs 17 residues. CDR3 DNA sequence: TGTGCCAGCAGCCATCCTCGGACAGGATATGCCTTTGGGGAGCAGTACTTC. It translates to CASSHPRTGYAFGEQYF. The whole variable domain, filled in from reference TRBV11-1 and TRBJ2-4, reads EAEVAQSPRYKITEKSQAVAFWCDPISGHATLYWYRQILGQGPELLVQFQDESVVDDSQLPKDRFSAERLKGVDSTLKIQPAELGDSAMYLCASSHPRTGYAFGEQYFGAGTRLSVL.

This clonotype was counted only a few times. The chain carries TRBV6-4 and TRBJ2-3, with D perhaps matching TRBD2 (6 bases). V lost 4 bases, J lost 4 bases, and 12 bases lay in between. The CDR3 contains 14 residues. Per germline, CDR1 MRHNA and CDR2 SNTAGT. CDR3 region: CASSASDGADTQYF. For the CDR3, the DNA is TGTGCCAGCAGTGCTAGCGACGGGGCAGATACGCAGTATTTT.

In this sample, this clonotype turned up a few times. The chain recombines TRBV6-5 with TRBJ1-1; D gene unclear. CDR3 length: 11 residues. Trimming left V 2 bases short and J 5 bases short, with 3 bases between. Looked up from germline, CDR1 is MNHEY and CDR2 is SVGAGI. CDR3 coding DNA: TGTGCCAGCAGTTACGGAACTGAAGCTTTCTTT. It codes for CASSYGTEAFF.

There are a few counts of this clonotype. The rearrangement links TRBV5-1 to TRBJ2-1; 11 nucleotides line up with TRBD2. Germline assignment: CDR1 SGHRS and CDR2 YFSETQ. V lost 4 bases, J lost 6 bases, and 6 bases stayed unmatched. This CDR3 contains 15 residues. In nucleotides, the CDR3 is TGCGCCAGCAGCCTGACTAGCGGGGCAGGCAATGAGCAGTTCTTC. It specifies CASSLTSGAGNEQFF.

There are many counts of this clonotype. Written as DNA, the CDR3 is TGTGCCAGCAGCTTACGGTGGGCTGAGGATCAGCCCCAGCATTTT. This gives the protein CASSLRWAEDQPQHF. This chain uses TRBV11-2 with TRBJ1-5; no definite D call. Germline CDR1 SGHAT, CDR2 FQNNGV. The V end was cut by 2 bases, the J end by 5 bases, with 13 bases between. The CDR3 covers 15 residues.

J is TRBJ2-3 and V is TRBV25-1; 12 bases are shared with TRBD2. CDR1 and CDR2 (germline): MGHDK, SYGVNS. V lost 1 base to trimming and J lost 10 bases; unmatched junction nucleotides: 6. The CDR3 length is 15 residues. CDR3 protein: CASSEWTSGTLAQYF. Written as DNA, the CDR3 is TGTGCCAGCAGTGAATGGACTAGCGGGACCCTGGCGCAGTATTTT.